These 18 T cell receptor beta chains share one sample of origin, sequenced in a study of blood T cell repertoires in COVID-19. Sequencing was performed with immunoSEQ multiplex PCR; in TCRdb, only in-frame clones are kept and a portion is missing. The sample has about 140,000 clones, just under 85% seen once. Sample: PBMCs or T cells enriched from blood (not recorded which). The receptor source for this set is a woman between 45 and 65 years old with acute COVID-19.

This clone was counted a single time. Written as DNA, the CDR3 is TGTGCCAGCAGCTTAGGCGGGCCCCGCTCCACTGAAGCTTTCTTT. Translation gives CASSLGGPRSTEAFF. The chain is built from TRBV7-2 and TRBJ1-1; D uncertain. The CDR3 spans 15 residues. Trimming removed 1 base at V and 4 bases at J, with 13 bases between. Germline-derived CDR1 and CDR2 are SGHTA and FQGNSA.

The rearrangement uses TRBV9 and TRBJ1-1; 7 bases line up with TRBD1. The CDR3 contains 14 residues. The trim removed 3 bases at V and 3 bases at J, leaving 5 bases unmatched. Germline-derived CDR1 and CDR2 are SGDLS and YYNGEE. The CDR3 loop reads CASSAQGMDTEAFF. CDR3 bases: TGTGCCAGCAGCGCACAGGGGATGGACACTGAAGCTTTCTTT.

V and J are TRBV6-2 or TRBV6-3 and TRBJ2-7; TRBD2 is a possible D gene (5 bases). CDR1 is MNHEY and CDR2 is SVGEGT in the germline V gene. Trimming took off 2 bases at V and 3 bases at J, with 11 bases between the two ends. The CDR3 contains 14 residues. The CDR3 reads CASSYEGAFYEQYF. The CDR3, as DNA: TGTGCCAGCAGTTACGAGGGAGCTTTCTACGAGCAGTACTTC.

This chain uses TRBV5-1 with TRBJ2-1; unclear D gene. From germline, CDR1 is SGHRS and CDR2 YFSETQ. V lost 7 bases to trimming and J lost 2 bases, with 16 bases between them. The CDR3 has 15 residues. This CDR3 is CASRPVAATYNEQFF. CDR3 DNA sequence: TGCGCCAGCCGCCCTGTGGCGGCCACCTACAATGAGCAGTTCTTC.

J is TRBJ1-6 and V is TRBV27; possibly TRBD1 for D (5 bases). Trimming pared 3 bases from V and 4 bases from J, leaving 16 bases between. The germline gives CDR1 MNHEY, CDR2 SMNVEV (reference sequence). The CDR3 extends over 17 amino acids. The CDR3 protein is CASSFRAGRSYNSPLHF. The CDR3 DNA sequence: TGTGCCAGCAGTTTTCGGGCAGGGAGGAGTTATAATTCACCCCTCCACTTT.

This chain uses TRBV28 with TRBJ2-2, with 9 bases lining up with TRBD1. CDR3 length: 15 amino acids. Germline V CDR1 and CDR2: MDHEN, SYDVKM. Germline trimming cut 8 bases from V and 10 bases from J; bases unmatched to any gene: 14. CDR3: CASGSWDREVEELFF. Written as DNA, the CDR3 is TGTGCCAGCGGATCCTGGGACAGGGAGGTAGAGGAGCTGTTTTTT. The whole variable domain, remainder taken from reference TRBV28 and TRBJ2-2, is DVKVTQSSRYLVKRTGEKVFLECVQDMDHENMFWYRQDPGLGLRLIYFSYDVKMKEKGDIPEGYSVSREKKERFSLILESASTNQTSMYLCASGSWDREVEELFFGEGSRLTVL.

Concerning this clone itself: A read error may produce the germline difference seen at one junction end. This chain links TRBV7-7 with TRBJ2-1; 8 nucleotides align to TRBD2. The germline V gene encodes CDR1 SSHAT and CDR2 FNYEAQ (reference sequence). CDR3 length: 15 residues. In nucleotides, the CDR3 is TGTGCTAGCAGCTCTGGGGCGGGAGGCTACAATGAGCAGTTCTTC. Translated, it gives CASSSGAGGYNEQFF.

This chain uses TRBV7-9 with TRBJ2-7; D may be TRBD2 (5 bases). This CDR3 comprises 16 residues. CDR1 is SEHNR, CDR2 FQNEAQ, per germline (reference sequence). V was shortened by 5 bases and J by 3 bases, with 20 bases between the two germline ends. The CDR3 region has the DNA TGTGCCAGCAGCCCGCGTGGTAGCGCCAATTTCTACGAGCAGTACTTC. Its translation: CASSPRGSANFYEQYF. The full variable domain, in which reference TRBV7-9 and TRBJ2-7 provide the parts outside the CDR3, is DTGVSQNPRHKITKRGQNVTFRCDPISEHNRLYWYRQTLGQGPEFLTYFQNEAQLEKSRLLSDRFSAERPKGSFSTLEIQRTEQGDSAMYLCASSPRGSANFYEQYFGPGTRLTVT.

The chain joins TRBV10-1 to TRBJ2-7, with 7 bases fitting TRBD1. This CDR3 is 17 amino acids long. Germline assignment: CDR1 WNHNN and CDR2 SYGVQD (reference sequence). Trimming cost V 2 bases and J 7 bases; bases outside gene matches: 17. This CDR3 is CASSEARQGSIPGEQYF. CDR3 coding DNA: TGCGCCAGCAGTGAGGCTAGACAGGGTTCGATCCCGGGGGAGCAGTACTTC.

The chain links TRBV7-3 to TRBJ2-1; 12 positions agree with TRBD2. This CDR3 region has 15 residues. The V segment lost 2 bases and the J segment 9 bases; nucleotides outside the gene matches: 5. Germline V gives CDR1 SGHTA, CDR2 FQGTGA. The CDR3, as DNA: TGTGCCAGCAGCTTACGACTAGCGGGAGACGGTGAGCAGTTCTTC. It translates to CASSLRLAGDGEQFF.

The rearrangement links TRBV23-1 to TRBJ1-3; no clear D gene. TRBV23-1 is an open reading frame, and its role is uncertain. The CDR3 is 16 residues long. Trimming pared 10 bases from V and 0 bases from J, leaving 19 bases between. This CDR3 is CAIRKVVGSSGNTIYF. Written as DNA, the CDR3 is TGCGCCATACGAAAAGTTGTCGGGAGCTCTGGAAACACCATATATTTT.

The sample holds one count of this clone. The genes are TRBV10-2 and TRBJ2-2; 9 bases fit TRBD1. V shed 10 bases, J shed 7 bases, and the junction held 13 bases outside the gene matches. This CDR3 spans 15 amino acids. Germline-derived CDR1 and CDR2 are WSHSY and SAAADI. The CDR3 here is CAIHRTGDRGGELFF. The CDR3 DNA sequence: TGCGCCATCCATCGGACAGGGGATAGGGGCGGGGAGCTGTTTTTT.

This chain joins TRBV7-2 and TRBJ2-7, with a weak D call TRBD2 (6 bases). Germline V gene data show CDR1 as SGHTA and CDR2 as FQGNSA. This CDR3 comprises 13 residues. With 6 bases removed from V and 7 bases from J, the gap between germline ends came to 16 bases. CDR3 DNA: TGTGCCAGCAGGCCTAGCGTGTCGAAAGAGCAGTACTTC. It codes for CASRPSVSKEQYF.

This sequence joins TRBV5-4 and TRBJ2-3; 14 nucleotides line up with TRBD2. The CDR3 is made up of 16 amino acids. With V trimmed by 4 bases and J by 3 bases, 4 bases remained unmatched. CDR1 SGHNT and CDR2 YYREEE come from the germline V gene (reference sequence). DNA of the CDR3: TGTGCCAGCAGCCGGGGACTAGCGGGAGAGACAGATACGCAGTATTTT. Translated: CASSRGLAGETDTQYF.

This clone was found once. The chain employs TRBV14 and TRBJ2-1; 7 nucleotides align to TRBD2. CDR1 and CDR2 from the germline V gene are SGHDN and FVKESK. This CDR3 contains 17 residues. J gave up 0 bases and V 4 bases, and 9 bases lay outside the gene matches. CDR3 sequence: CASSPYPRGNSYNEQFF. CDR3 in DNA: TGTGCCAGCAGCCCCTACCCGCGGGGGAACTCCTACAATGAGCAGTTCTTC.

Notes on this clone: The same CDR3 arises from other DNA sequences in this sample as well. The chain links TRBV3-1 (or the pseudogene TRBV3-2) to TRBJ2-4; the D gene is possibly TRBD2 (6 bases). CDR3 length: 16 residues. Trimming shortened V by 0 bases and J by 1 base, and 10 bases separated the two germline ends. Germline V gene lookup returns CDR1 LGHDT and CDR2 YNNKEL (reference sequence). CDR3 amino acids: CASSQEEGLAKNIQYF. The CDR3 DNA is TGTGCCAGCAGCCAAGAGGAGGGGTTGGCCAAAAACATTCAGTACTTC.

This chain connects TRBV27 to TRBJ2-4; maybe TRBD2 (6 bases). This CDR3 is 13 amino acids long. Germline CDR1 reads MNHEY; CDR2 reads SMNVEV (reference sequence). V lost 11 bases and J lost 0, with 11 bases in between. The CDR3 is CAPGRKAKNIQYF. The CDR3 DNA sequence: TGTGCCCCAGGGAGGAAAGCCAAAAACATTCAGTACTTC.

As regards this clone: A much larger clone differs by one base, so this may be a read error. For the CDR3, the DNA is TGTGCCAGCAGTCAAAGGACTAGCGGGAGCTACGAGCAGTACTTC. As protein: CASSQRTSGSYEQYF. The chain links TRBV27 to TRBJ2-7; TRBD2 agrees at 13 bases. The CDR3 has 15 residues. The J segment lost 3 bases and the V segment lost 5 bases, leaving 4 bases of the junction unmatched. Germline values: CDR1 MNHEY, CDR2 SMNVEV (reference sequence).